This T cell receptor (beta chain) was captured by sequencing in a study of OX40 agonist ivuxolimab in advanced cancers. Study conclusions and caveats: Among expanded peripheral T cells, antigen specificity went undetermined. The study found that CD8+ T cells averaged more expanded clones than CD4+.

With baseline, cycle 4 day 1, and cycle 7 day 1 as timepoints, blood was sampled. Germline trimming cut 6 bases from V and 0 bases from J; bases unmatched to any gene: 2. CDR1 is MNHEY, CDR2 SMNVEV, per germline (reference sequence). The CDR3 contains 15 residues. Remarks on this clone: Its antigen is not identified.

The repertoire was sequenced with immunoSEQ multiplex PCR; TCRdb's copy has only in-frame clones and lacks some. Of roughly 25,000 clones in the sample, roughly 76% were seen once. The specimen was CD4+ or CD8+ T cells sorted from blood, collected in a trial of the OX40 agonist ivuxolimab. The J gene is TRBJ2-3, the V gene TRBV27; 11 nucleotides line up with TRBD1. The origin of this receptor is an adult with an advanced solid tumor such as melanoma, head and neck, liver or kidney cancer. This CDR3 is CASSGTGGSTDTQYF. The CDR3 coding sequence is TGTGCCAGCAGCGGGACAGGGGGTAGCACAGATACGCAGTATTTT.